This T cell receptor (beta chain) was retrieved from a study of regulatory T cells in long-lasting Graves disease. At the level of the study: Disease was considered persistent Graves' disease after over 5 years of antithyroid drugs (with positive TSH receptor antibodies).

The germline gives CDR1 KGHSY, CDR2 FQNENV. The CDR3 totals 15 residues. Germline trimming cut 0 bases from V and 7 bases from J; bases unmatched to any gene: 5. In regard to this clonotype: The antigen is not known.

To make TCR beta libraries, researchers used iRepertoire HTBI primers and Arm-PCR of CDR3 regions. TCRdb used MiXCR to reprocess the multiplex PCR reads, holding one entry per CDR3 protein. This table has 650,000 to 700,000 distinct CDR3 sequences, around 30% appearing once. Specified time point: persistent/refractory GD, antithyroid drugs over 5 years with positive TRAb. Isolated PBMC RNA provided the starting material for the TCR library. The patient group derived from an endocrinology department in Xi'an, China. Study outcomes and limitations: Graves' patients with persistent disease showed TCR diversity lower than patients newly diagnosed.

Sequenced material: peripheral blood mononuclear cells (PBMCs), taken when the disease was refractory, from a patient treated with antithyroid drugs. The TCR was taken from a female donor with Graves disease. The J gene is TRBJ1-2, the V gene TRBV16; 10 nucleotides agree with TRBD1. CDR3 residues: CASSQSPGQGFGYTF. The CDR3 DNA sequence: TGTGCCAGCAGCCAATCTCCGGGACAGGGGTTTGGCTACACCTTC.